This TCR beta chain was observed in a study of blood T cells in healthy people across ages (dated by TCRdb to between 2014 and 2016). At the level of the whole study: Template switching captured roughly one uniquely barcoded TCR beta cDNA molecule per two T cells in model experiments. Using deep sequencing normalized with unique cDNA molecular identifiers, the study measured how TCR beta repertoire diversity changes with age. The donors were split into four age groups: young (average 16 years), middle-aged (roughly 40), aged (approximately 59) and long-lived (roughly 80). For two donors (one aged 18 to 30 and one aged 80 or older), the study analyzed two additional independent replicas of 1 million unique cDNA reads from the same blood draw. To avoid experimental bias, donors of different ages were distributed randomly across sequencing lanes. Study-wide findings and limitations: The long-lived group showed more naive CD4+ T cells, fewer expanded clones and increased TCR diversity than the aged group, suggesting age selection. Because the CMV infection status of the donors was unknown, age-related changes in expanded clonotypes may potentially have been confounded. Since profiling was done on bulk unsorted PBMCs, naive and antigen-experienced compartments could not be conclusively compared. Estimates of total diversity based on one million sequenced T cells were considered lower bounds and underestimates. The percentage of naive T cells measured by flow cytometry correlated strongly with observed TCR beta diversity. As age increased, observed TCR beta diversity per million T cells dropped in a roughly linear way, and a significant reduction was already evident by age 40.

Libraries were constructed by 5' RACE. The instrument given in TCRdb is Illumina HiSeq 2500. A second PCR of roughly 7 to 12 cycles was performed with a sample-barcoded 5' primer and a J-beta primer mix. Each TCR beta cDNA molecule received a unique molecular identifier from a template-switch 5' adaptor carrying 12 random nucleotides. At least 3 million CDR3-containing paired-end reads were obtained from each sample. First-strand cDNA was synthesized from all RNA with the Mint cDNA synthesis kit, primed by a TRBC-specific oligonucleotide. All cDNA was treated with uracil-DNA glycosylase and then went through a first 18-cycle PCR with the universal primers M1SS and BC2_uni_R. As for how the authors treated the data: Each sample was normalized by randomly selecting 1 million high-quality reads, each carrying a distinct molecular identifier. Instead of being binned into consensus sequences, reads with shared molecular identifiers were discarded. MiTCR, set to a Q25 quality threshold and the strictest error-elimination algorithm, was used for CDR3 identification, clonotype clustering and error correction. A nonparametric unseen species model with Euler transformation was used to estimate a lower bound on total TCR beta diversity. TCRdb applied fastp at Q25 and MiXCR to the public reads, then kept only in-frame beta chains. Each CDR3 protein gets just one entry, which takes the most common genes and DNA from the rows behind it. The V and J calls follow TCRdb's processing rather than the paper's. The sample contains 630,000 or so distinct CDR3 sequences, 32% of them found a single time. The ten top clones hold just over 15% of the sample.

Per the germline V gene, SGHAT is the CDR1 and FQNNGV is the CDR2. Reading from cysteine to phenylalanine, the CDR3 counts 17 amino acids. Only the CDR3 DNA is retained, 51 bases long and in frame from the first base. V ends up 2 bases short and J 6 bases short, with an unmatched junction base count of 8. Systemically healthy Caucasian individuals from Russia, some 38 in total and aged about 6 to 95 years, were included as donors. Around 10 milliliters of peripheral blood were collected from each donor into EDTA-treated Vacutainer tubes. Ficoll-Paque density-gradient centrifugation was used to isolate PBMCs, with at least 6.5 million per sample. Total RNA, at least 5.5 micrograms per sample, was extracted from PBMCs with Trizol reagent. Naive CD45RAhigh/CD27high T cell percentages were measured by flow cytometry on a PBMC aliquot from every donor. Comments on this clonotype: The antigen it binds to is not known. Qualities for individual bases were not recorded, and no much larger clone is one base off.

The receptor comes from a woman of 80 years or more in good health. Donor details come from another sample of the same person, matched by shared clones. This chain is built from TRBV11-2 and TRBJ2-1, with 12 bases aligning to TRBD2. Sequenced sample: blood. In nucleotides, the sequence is TGTGCCAGCAGCTTACCGGGACTAGCGGGTGAGATCAATGAGCAGTTCTTC. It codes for CASSLPGLAGEINEQFF.